This T cell receptor beta chain originates from a study of blood T cell repertoires in COVID-19. At the level of the study: The United States, Italy and Spain were the sources of the acute and convalescent COVID-19 samples. In each case, the material was cDNA or gDNA derived from T cells, B-cell-depleted T cells, or PBMCs.

Original methodology: The assay estimated nucleated cells by amplifying reference gene primers. TCRdb's table, derived via immunoSEQ multiplex PCR, lists solely in-frame clones and lacks some. V and J calls and clone size are given by that table; D and trimming were obtained from the DNA. The repertoire holds about 180,000 clones, with more than 75% as singletons. Seattle researchers signed up patients amid active infection and tracked them longitudinally. There are 14 residues in the CDR3. V lost 5 bases to trimming and J lost 8 bases; unmatched junction nucleotides: 9. Germline V gene sequence: CDR1 MNHEY, CDR2 SMNVEV (reference sequence).

The source material was peripheral blood. This chain joins TRBV27 and TRBJ1-2, with 9 positions matching TRBD1. The TCR was taken from a person aged 65 to 79 with COVID-19, enrolled during active disease. DNA for the CDR3: TGTGCCAGCAGTCTCCGACAGGGGGGCGGCGGCTACACCTTC. Residues: CASSLRQGGGGYTF.